This TCR beta chain was obtained from a study of molecular identifiers for immune sequencing clone quantification. The table lists this clonotype with a few counts. Germline assignment: CDR1 MNHEY and CDR2 SVGAGI. The ends were cut back, 6 bases at V and 4 bases at J, with 15 bases in the middle. There are 14 residues in the CDR3. TCRdb reprocessed the PCR reads with MiXCR, giving one entry per CDR3 protein. In the table there are some 320,000 distinct CDR3 sequences, about 22% of which are singletons. This clonotype was obtained from a human donor in good health. Some libraries in this study had Jurkat cell RNA spiked in. The V gene is TRBV6-5, the J gene TRBJ1-1; tentatively, D is TRBD1 (5 bases). Source material: naive CD8+ T cells from blood, with Jurkat cell RNA spiked in. Subset meaning: FACS-sorted CD8+CD4-CCR7+CD45RA+ naive T cells. The CDR3 region has the DNA TGTGCCAGCAGCAACCCCCGGGGGGGCACTGAAGCTTTCTTT. It is translated as CASSNPRGGTEAFF.